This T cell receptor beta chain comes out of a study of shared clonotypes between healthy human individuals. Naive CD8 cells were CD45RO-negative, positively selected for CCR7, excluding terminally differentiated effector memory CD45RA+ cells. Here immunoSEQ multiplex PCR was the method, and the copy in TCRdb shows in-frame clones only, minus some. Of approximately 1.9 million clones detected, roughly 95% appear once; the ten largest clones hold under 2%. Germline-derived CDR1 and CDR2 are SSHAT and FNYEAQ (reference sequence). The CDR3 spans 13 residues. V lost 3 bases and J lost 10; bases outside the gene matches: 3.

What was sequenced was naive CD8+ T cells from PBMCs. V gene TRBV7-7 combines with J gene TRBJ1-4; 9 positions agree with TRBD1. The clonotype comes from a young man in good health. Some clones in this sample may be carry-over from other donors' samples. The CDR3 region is CASSLGQGGKLFF. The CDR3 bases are TGTGCCAGCAGCTTGGGACAGGGTGGAAAACTGTTTTTT.